The rows below give T cell receptor beta chains drawn from one sample of a study of tumor-infiltrating lymphocytes in primary liver carcinoma. TCRdb independently ran MiXCR on the multiplex PCR reads; one entry per CDR3 protein. The sample carries about 29,000 distinct CDR3 sequences, less than 80% recorded once. Sequencing input: liver tumor tissue from sampling region 5. The receptors derive from a middle-aged man with primary liver carcinoma and hepatitis B virus infection. Both conserved end residues are trimmed from each CDR3. Clone size is shown for a subset of rows, as once, few, many or a class of expanded clone.

j_gene | abundance | len | v_gene | CDR3aa
TRBJ1-6 | - | 15 | TRBV6-5 | ANSHWGTGTIGSPLH
TRBJ2-2 | - | 12 | TRBV10-3 | VINGIANTGELF
TRBJ2-7 | - | 10 | TRBV29-1 | NVEIGAGEHY
TRBJ2-2 | many | 13 | TRBV2 | ASRLDRGITGELF
TRBJ2-3 | - | 17 | TRBV14 | ASSQPRLAGGSITDTQY
TRBJ2-7 | - | 14 | TRBV6-5 | AIRPGQAKSFYEQY
TRBJ2-3 | - | 14 | TRBV6-5 | ASIPPWAGGGDTQY
TRBJ2-1 | - | 13 | TRBV6-5 | AISYSTSGHNELF
TRBJ1-5 | - | 12 | TRBV12-3/TRBV12-4 | VNTATGGGQPQH
TRBJ1-1 | - | 14 | TRBV4-1 | ASSLMGGGANTEAF
TRBJ2-1 | - | 14 | TRBV6-1 | VSLPPGLAAYNEQF
TRBJ1-1 | medium-sized | 13 | TRBV4-2 | ASSPDPTGGGRAF
TRBJ1-1 | - | 11 | TRBV6-1 | ASTQTLNTEAF
TRBJ2-3 | - | 11 | TRBV11-2 | ASSLISTDMQY
TRBJ2-3 | - | 17 | TRBV11-3 | ASTLDPTGLAGLTDTQY
TRBJ2-3 | - | 10 | TRBV5-5 | ASCFGHDTQY
TRBJ2-2 | - | 13 | TRBV5-1 | ASRRGGANTGELF
TRBJ2-1 | - | 12 | TRBV6-1 | ASRDRTSFSEQF
TRBJ1-3 | - | 13 | TRBV5-1 | ASSQNMSIGNTIY
TRBJ2-7 | - | 14 | TRBV6-5 | ASGREGLAGTYEQH
TRBJ1-2 | - | 13 | TRBV4-2 | VSSQGLGSGYGYT
TRBJ2-7 | - | 14 | TRBV11-2 | ASSLEIAPKRYEQY
TRBJ1-1 | once | 11 | TRBV6-5 | ASSIQGLIEAF
TRBJ1-2 | - | 14 | TRBV6-1 | ASSQDTRDGSYGYT
TRBJ2-6 | - | 15 | TRBV11-2 | ASSFILWHTGANILT